This TCR beta chain was identified in a study of cytomegalovirus exposure and HLA in healthy donors. Concerning this clone itself: Its antigen remains unidentified.

13 Jbeta primers and 60 Vbeta primers were used for the PCR. Clones were read by immunoSEQ multiplex PCR, and TCRdb kept only the in-frame ones, dropping some. The data contain more than 95,000 clones, roughly 83% of them singletons. General observations from the study: In a later analysis, the majority of CMV-associated beta chains seemingly showed HLA restriction.

The CDR3 contains 16 residues. Looked up from germline, CDR1 is SGHRS and CDR2 is YFSETQ. With 2 bases clipped from V and 8 bases from J, the junction kept 10 bases outside the gene matches. The J gene is TRBJ1-4, the V gene TRBV5-1, with 9 bases aligning to TRBD1. The source of this sequence is a man between 25 and 39 years old in good health and CMV-seropositive. Source material: PBMCs. DNA for the CDR3: TGCGCCAGCAGCTTTGGATTGACAGGGGGTGAGGAAAAACTGTTTTTT. This codes for CASSFGLTGGEEKLFF.